This T cell receptor beta chain was profiled in a study of blood T cell repertoires in COVID-19. This clone showed up just a few times. Authors' data handling: For nucleated cells, counts were estimated from reference gene primer amplification. Generated by immunoSEQ multiplex PCR, the TCRdb table keeps only in-frame clones and is missing some. The DNA gave D and trimming, while V, J and clone size come from that table. The sample has about 41,000 clones; more than 75% are singletons. With 1 base removed from V and 8 bases from J, the gap between germline ends came to 21 bases. CDR3 size: 17 residues. Germline CDR1 reads LGHDT; CDR2 reads YNNKEL (reference sequence).

The TCR comes from a man of 80 years or more with acute or convalescent COVID-19. The chain joins TRBV3-1 (or the pseudogene TRBV3-2) to TRBJ2-1; the D gene is possibly TRBD2 (6 bases). Sequences were obtained from peripheral blood. The CDR3, as DNA: TGTGCCAGCAGCCAAGTGACCGGGGGATACTTCGGGGATGAGCAGTTCTTC. This translates into CASSQVTGGYFGDEQFF.